This T cell receptor beta chain was documented in a study of T cell clonality in common variable immunodeficiency. Findings and limits, study-wide: Fewer TCRbeta clones were shared among CVID subjects than controls. What drives increased CVID clonality needs T cell subpopulation sequencing.

Ten or more counts support this clone. Its target is unknown. Libraries were prepared by immunoSEQ multiplex PCR; TCRdb keeps only in-frame clonotypes and omits some of them. The table lists fewer than 70,000 clones, with no singletons. The receptor was isolated from a person aged 18-70 years in good health. Input material: peripheral blood mononuclear cells.

Incomplete CDR3 DNA: TGTGCCAGCAGCTTGGATTCGCGGGGACCCTACGAG. This sequence encodes CASSLDSRGPYE. The entire CDR3 protein is CASSLDSRGPYEQYF. The J gene is TRBJ2-7, the V gene TRBV5-4; a possible D gene is TRBD2 (6 bases). The read comes to an end 3 residues before the CDR3 does, leaving the germline J gene to fill in the end. The germline CDR1 and CDR2 sequences are SGHNT and YYREEE (reference sequence). The CDR3 extends over 15 amino acids. The V gene lost 0 bases and the J gene lost 2 bases, with 12 bases spanning the gap.